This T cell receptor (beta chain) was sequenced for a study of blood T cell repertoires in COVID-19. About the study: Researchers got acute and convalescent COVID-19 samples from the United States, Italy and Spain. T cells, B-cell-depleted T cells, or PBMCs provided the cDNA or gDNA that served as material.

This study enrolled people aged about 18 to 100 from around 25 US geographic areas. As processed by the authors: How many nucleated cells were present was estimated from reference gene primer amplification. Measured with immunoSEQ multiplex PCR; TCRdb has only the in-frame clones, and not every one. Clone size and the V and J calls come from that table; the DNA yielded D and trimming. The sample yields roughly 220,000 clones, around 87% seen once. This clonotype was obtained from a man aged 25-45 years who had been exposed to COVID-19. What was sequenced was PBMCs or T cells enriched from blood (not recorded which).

The CDR3 sequence is CASSPEGNTEAFF. DNA for the CDR3: TGTGCCAGCAGCCCGGAGGGGAACACTGAAGCTTTCTTT. V gene TRBV7-3 combines with J gene TRBJ1-1; no reliable D call. Germline values: CDR1 SGHTA, CDR2 FQGTGA. Trimming cost V 5 bases and J 1 base, with 8 bases left between them. This CDR3 comprises 13 residues. Based on the CDR3 plus reference TRBV7-3 and TRBJ1-1, the full variable domain is GAGVSQTPSNKVTEKGKYVELRCDPISGHTALYWYRQSLGQGPEFLIYFQGTGAADDSGLPNDRFFAVRPEGSVSTLKIQRTERGDSAVYLCASSPEGNTEAFFGQGTRLTVV.